This T cell receptor beta chain was identified in a study of beta chain features in type 1 diabetes. Study summary: When patients were set against healthy donors, age, gender and cell yields were similar.

Study-wide findings and caveats: VDJ junctions sequenced from type 1 diabetes patients showed fewer insertions and more deletions. It was not settled here whether HLA type affects TCRB rearrangement. TCRB CDR3s from Type 1 diabetes patients were moderately but significantly shorter in all four CD4+ subsets.

As regards this clone: Its target is unknown.

Every isolated RNA sample was fully reverse transcribed, so sequencing captured expressed TCRB transcripts. Only in-frame clones appear in the TCRdb table, and some are missing; sequencing was by immunoSEQ multiplex PCR. In the table there are roughly 150,000 clones, 8.5% to 10% of which are singletons. A sort by CD45RO/CCR7/CD25/CD127/CD95/CD27 yielded CD4+ naive, central memory, regulatory and stem cell-like memory cells. The CDR3 is 14 amino acids. Trimming removed 2 bases at V and 3 bases at J, with 9 bases between. CDR1 and CDR2 (germline): SGDLS, YYNGEE. The chain combines TRBV9 with TRBJ1-3; D possibly corresponds to TRBD1 (6 bases). The TCR was taken from a woman in her 30s with type 1 diabetes. The sequencing sample was made of central memory CD4+ T cells from blood. This CDR3 reads CASSVGQLGNTIYF. The CDR3 DNA reads as TGTGCCAGCAGCGTCGGACAGCTTGGAAACACCATATATTTT. The variable domain in full, with the rest retrieved from reference TRBV9 and TRBJ1-3, is DSGVTQTPKHLITATGQRVTLRCSPRSGDLSVYWYQQSLDQGLQFLIQYYNGEERAKGNILERFSAQQFPDLHSELNLSSLELGDSALYFCASSVGQLGNTIYFGEGSWLTVV.